This record looks at one T cell receptor beta chain sequence and its context. A much larger clone differs by one base, so this may be a read error. This CDR3 fails to terminate in the conserved phenylalanine or tryptophan, so it likely reflects a read error. To make TCR beta libraries, researchers used iRepertoire HTBI primers and Arm-PCR of CDR3 regions. TCRdb reanalysed the multiplex PCR reads using MiXCR and keeps one entry per CDR3 protein. The profile shows around 400,000 distinct CDR3 sequences, 15% of them singletons. This sample's time point: newly diagnosed GD, antithyroid drugs for less than 3 months. PBMCs provided the RNA from which the TCR library was made. This sample is drawn from a study of regulatory T cells in long-lasting Graves disease. The CDR3 spans 16 residues. In germline, CDR1 is LGHDT, CDR2 YNNKEL (reference sequence). Germline trimming cut 5 bases from V and 2 bases from J; bases unmatched to any gene: 7.

The same data also contributed to another study, on T cells in Graves' hyperthyroidism and ophthalmopathy. As reported in that work: Diagnostic decisions used clinical symptoms, serum thyroxine and TRAb, thyroid ultrasound and orbital computed tomography.

The chain is built from TRBV3-1 and TRBJ2-2; 8 bases are a match to TRBD2. The source material was peripheral blood mononuclear cells (PBMCs), sampled at new diagnosis, from a patient treated with antithyroid drugs. The receptor was isolated from a woman in her 40s with Graves disease. The CDR3 protein is CASSSLAGRNTGELFS. CDR3 DNA sequence: TGTGCCAGCAGCTCTTTAGCGGGAAGAAACACCGGGGAGCTGTTTTCT.